This TCR beta chain derives from a study of shared clonotypes between healthy human individuals. Study summary: The people who gave samples were a couple of women and a few men aged 18 to 49. Per donor, three plates held CD4 naive cells, three held CD4 memory, two held CD8 naive and one held CD8 memory. General observations from the study: What naive subsets generally showed was a larger estimated richness than memory subsets showed.

The CDR3 totals 12 residues. Germline CDR1 and CDR2: SQVTM and ANQGSEA. Trimming cost V 0 bases and J 5 bases, with 7 bases left between them. Deep was the level used in running the assay. The repertoire was sequenced with immunoSEQ multiplex PCR; TCRdb's copy has only in-frame clones and lacks some. The sample contains 2,500,000 or so clones, around 90% of which appear only once. As to this clone: Its cognate antigen is unknown.

Material for sequencing was naive CD4+ T cells sorted from blood. Specified subset: CD45RA+ positively selected. The clonotype was recovered from a man aged 18-30 years in good health. V usage is TRBV29-1 and J usage is TRBJ2-5, with D hard to call. Here the CDR3 DNA reads TGCAGCGTTGAAGAGAATTCGGAGACCCAGTACTTC. Its protein is CSVEENSETQYF.